This entry features one T cell receptor beta chain sequence. Its target is unknown. In the PCR, 60 Vbeta and 13 Jbeta primers were used. Original data processing: An analysis that came later counted some 81 million unique TCR beta chains, approximately 12 million shared. Sequencing was performed with immunoSEQ multiplex PCR; in TCRdb, only in-frame clones are kept and a portion is missing. Clone size and the V and J calls come from that table; the DNA yielded D and trimming. In the table there are about 130,000 clones, less than 80% of which are singletons. The sample comes from a study of cytomegalovirus exposure and HLA in healthy donors. Broader study findings: Cytomegalovirus-associated TCR beta chains were listed, numbering some 150. About 87% or about 30% of the time was how often most TCR beta V segments were productive, according to an earlier analysis.

The clonotype was recovered from a man aged 35-49 years in good health and CMV-seropositive. Sequences were obtained from PBMCs.

The CDR3 protein is CASSFTASGLTNTGELFF. The DNA for the CDR3 is TGTGCCAGCAGTTTCACGGCTAGCGGGTTGACGAACACCGGGGAGCTGTTTTTT. This rearrangement joins TRBV27 to TRBJ2-2, with 8 bases aligning to TRBD2. CDR3 length equals 18 residues. Germline CDR1 and CDR2: MNHEY and SMNVEV (reference sequence). Trimming cost V 3 bases and J 0 bases; bases outside gene matches: 9.